The clone carrying this TCR beta chain was observed many times. A multiplex PCR containing 32 V primers and 13 J primers was used to amplify TCR beta CDR3. TCRdb passed the multiplex PCR reads through MiXCR, listing each CDR3 protein once. The sample lists over 25,000 distinct CDR3 sequences; more than 25% were seen once. Trimming shortened V by 6 bases and J by 1 base, and 13 bases separated the two germline ends. The CDR3 is made up of 15 amino acids. Per germline, CDR1 MNHEY and CDR2 SMNVEV (reference sequence). Bulk tumor genomic DNA, about 620 ng per sample, was used as template. Biopsies that were spaced far apart were taken, several per primary tumor, during surgery. The cohort was untreated, with newly diagnosed non-small cell lung cancer undergoing curative surgery. Patients with newly diagnosed non-small cell lung cancer who underwent surgery with curative intent served as donors. The data were obtained in a study of immune heterogeneity within non-small cell lung tumors. Overall study context: Histologically, several tumors were squamous cell carcinomas and over eight were non-squamous carcinomas. The remaining 1 tumor was not otherwise specified.

This TCR was sampled from a man in his forties or fifties with non-small cell lung cancer. The specimen was lung tumor tissue. The V call is TRBV27, the J call TRBJ1-5, with D perhaps matching TRBD1 (6 bases). The CDR3 nucleotides read TGTGCCAGCAGCGCCGGGACAAAGAGCAATCAGCCCCAGCATTTT. It translates to CASSAGTKSNQPQHF.